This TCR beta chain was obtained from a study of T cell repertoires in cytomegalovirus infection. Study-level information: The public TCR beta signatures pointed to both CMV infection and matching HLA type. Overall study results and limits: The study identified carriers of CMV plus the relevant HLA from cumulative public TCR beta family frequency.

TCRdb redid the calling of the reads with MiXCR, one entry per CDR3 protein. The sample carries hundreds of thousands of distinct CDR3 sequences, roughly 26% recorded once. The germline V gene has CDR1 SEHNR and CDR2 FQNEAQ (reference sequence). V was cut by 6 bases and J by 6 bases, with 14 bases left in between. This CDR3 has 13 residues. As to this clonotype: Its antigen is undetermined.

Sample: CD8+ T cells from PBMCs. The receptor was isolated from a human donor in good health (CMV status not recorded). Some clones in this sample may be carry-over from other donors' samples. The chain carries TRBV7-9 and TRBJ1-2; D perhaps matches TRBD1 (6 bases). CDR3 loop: CASSPEPGDGYTF. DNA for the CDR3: TGTGCCAGCAGTCCCGAGCCAGGGGATGGCTACACCTTC.